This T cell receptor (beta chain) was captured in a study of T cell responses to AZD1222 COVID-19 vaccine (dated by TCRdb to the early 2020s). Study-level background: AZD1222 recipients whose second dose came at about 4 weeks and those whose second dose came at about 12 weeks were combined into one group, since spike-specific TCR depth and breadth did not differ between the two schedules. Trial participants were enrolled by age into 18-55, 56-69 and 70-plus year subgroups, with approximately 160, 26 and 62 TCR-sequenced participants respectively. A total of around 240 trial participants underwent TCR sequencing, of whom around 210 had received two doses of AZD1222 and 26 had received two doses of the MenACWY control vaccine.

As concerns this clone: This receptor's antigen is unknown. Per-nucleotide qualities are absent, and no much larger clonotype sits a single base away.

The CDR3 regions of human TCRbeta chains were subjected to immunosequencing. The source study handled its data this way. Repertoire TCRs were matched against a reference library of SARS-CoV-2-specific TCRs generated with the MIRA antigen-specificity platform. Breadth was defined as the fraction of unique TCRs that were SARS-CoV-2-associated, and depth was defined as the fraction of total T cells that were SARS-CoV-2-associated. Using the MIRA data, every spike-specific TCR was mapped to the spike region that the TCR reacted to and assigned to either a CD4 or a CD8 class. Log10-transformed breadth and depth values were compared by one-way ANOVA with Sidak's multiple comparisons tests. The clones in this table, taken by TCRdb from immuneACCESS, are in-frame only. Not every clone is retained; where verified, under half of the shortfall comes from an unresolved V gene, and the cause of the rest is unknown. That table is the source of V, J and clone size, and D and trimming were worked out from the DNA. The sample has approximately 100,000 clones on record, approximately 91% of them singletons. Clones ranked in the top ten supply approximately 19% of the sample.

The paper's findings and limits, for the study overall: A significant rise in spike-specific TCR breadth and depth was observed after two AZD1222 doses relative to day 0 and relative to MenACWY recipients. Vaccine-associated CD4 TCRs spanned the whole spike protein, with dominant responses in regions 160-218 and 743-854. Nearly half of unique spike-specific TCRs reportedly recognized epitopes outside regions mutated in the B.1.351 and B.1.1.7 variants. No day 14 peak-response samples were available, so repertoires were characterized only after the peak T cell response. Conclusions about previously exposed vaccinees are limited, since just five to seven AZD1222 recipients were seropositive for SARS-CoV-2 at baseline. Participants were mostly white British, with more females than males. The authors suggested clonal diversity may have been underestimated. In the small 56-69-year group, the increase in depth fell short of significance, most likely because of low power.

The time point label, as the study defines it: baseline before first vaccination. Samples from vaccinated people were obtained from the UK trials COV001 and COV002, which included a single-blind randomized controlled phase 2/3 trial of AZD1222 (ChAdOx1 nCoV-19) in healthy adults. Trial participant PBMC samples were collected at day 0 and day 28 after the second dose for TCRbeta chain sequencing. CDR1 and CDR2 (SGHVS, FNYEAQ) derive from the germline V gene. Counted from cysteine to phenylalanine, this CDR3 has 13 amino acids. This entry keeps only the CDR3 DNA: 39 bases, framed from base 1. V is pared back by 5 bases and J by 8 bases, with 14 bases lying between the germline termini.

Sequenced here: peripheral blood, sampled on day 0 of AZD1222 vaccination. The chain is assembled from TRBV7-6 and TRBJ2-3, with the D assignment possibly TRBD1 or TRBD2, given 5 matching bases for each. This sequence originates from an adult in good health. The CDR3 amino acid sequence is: CASSPREGRTQYF. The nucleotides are TGTGCCAGCAGCCCAAGAGAGGGGCGTACGCAGTATTTT. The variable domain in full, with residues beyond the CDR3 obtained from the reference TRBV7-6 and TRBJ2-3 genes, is GAGVSQSPRYKVTKRGQDVALRCDPISGHVSLYWYRQALGQGPEFLTYFNYEAQQDKSGLPNDRFSAERPEGSISTLTIQRTEQRDSAMYRCASSPREGRTQYFGPGTRLTVL.